This entry features one T cell receptor beta chain sequence. The use of a sample-barcoded 5' primer and a J-beta primer mix characterized a second PCR of roughly 6 to 11 cycles. One entry per CDR3 protein, called by TCRdb with MiXCR from the 5' RACE reads. The sample carries about 1 million distinct CDR3 sequences, 40% to 45% recorded once. These data are taken from a study of blood T cells in healthy people across ages. V was trimmed by 7 bases and J by 3 bases, leaving 18 bases between them. CDR3 length equals 15 residues. CDR1 and CDR2 from the germline V gene are MDHEN and SYDVKM. Those donating, healthy Caucasian individuals from Russia, were aged about 6 to 100.

V and J are TRBV28 and TRBJ2-5, with D possibly being TRBD1 (5 bases). The material sequenced was blood. This clonotype was obtained from an older woman in good health. The CDR3 here is CASTTGQFEKETQYF. The CDR3 DNA reads TGTGCCAGCACTACAGGACAATTTGAGAAAGAGACCCAGTACTTC.